The present T cell receptor beta chain was sequenced within a study of blood T cell repertoires in COVID-19. The CDR3 spans 15 residues. The V gene lost 1 base and the J gene lost 4 bases, with 13 bases spanning the gap. Germline-derived CDR1 and CDR2 are KGHSH and LQKENI. This clone was counted once. Clones were read by immunoSEQ multiplex PCR, and TCRdb kept only the in-frame ones, dropping some. The sample lists more than 200,000 clones, around 90% seen once, with around 1.5% in the top ten. The sequenced material came from peripheral blood. The chain links TRBV18 to TRBJ1-2; D unclear. The TCR was taken from a man at least 80 years old with acute or convalescent COVID-19. In DNA form, the CDR3 reads TGTGCCAGCTCACCACTTAGCCGGCCACCCTATGGCTACACCTTC. It codes for CASSPLSRPPYGYTF.